This paragraph reports one T cell receptor (beta chain). This clonotype was observed at least ten times. Its antigen is currently not known. Per-nucleotide qualities are absent, and no much larger clonotype sits a single base away. The TCR beta CDR3 regions were amplified from the RNA transcripts. For the first round of RT-PCR on the TCR CDR3, the HTBI primer set was used together with the Qiagen OneStep RT-PCR kit. Libraries were constructed in a second round of multiplex PCR, after which size selection and purification were carried out. Paired-end sequencing of the libraries was performed with 100 bp reads on an Illumina HiSeq2000. The paper's data handling went like this. SOAPnuke was used to process the raw data, with reads discarded if the reads contained adapters or uncalled bases, had a mean Phred below 15, or lacked an exact constant-primer or identifier match. High-quality paired reads were merged using COPE v1.2.5, and each unique nucleotide sequence was defined as a clonotype. Clonotypes were aligned to IMGT TRBV, TRBD and TRBJ reference segments using MiTCR v1.1. The analysis included only V-J combinations with a frequency above 0.0001, which together covered roughly 99% of the repertoires. A TCS score was defined as the ratio between F50 (clonal expansion) and ExV (chaos), using BLOSUM62-based TCRdist between CDR3 peptides within each V-J. Welch's t-statistics and random forest reduced 450 to 600 V-J features to roughly 13, which were used in a naive Bayes classifier (R e1071). TCRdb trimmed the raw reads at Q25, called clones with MiXCR and kept productive beta chains. Entries are consolidated by CDR3 protein sequence, retaining the most common genes and DNA. The V and J calls here are based on TCRdb, not the publication. Recorded for this sample are fewer than 750,000 distinct CDR3 sequences; 13% to 15% of them occurred a single time. The ten largest make up around 12% of the sample.

This specimen belongs to a study of T cells in Graves' hyperthyroidism and ophthalmopathy (dated by TCRdb to about 2019). Study-level background: Peripheral blood was collected at initial diagnosis, before any treatment. TCR V-J signatures able to tell the groups apart were searched for in a discovery cohort of more than 90 patients, of whom roughly 42 had Graves' ophthalmopathy and 55 to 65 had stable Graves' hyperthyroidism. Whether ophthalmopathy could be predicted prospectively was tested in an independent validation cohort made up of 18 to 20 hyperthyroidism patients plus 17 patients who later progressed to ophthalmopathy. For training and testing, the approximately 92 patients in the discovery cohort were randomly divided in a 7:3 ratio. In six Graves' hyperthyroidism patients, the study also compared T-cell repertoires from thyroid tissue with T-cell repertoires from blood. Once sampling was done, hyperthyroidism patients were given methimazole at a starting dose of 30 mg daily, whereas ophthalmopathy patients were given high-dose intravenous methylprednisolone. According to the paper, TCR Vbeta CDR3 sequencing was carried out on about 140 peripheral blood samples, which came from approximately 43 ophthalmopathy, 80 or so hyperthyroidism and approximately 17 progressor patients.

Germline trimming amounts to 5 bases on V and 6 bases on J, with 7 as the count of junction bases outside the gene matches. From cysteine to phenylalanine, the CDR3 is 15 amino acids long. Just the 45-base CDR3 DNA is kept, in frame starting at base 1. In the ophthalmopathy patients, disease was moderately to severely active, with a Clinical Activity Score of 3 or more, a NOSPECS grade of 4 or more, and a duration of less than 3 months. Patients with uncontrolled infections, other autoimmune diseases, pregnancy or lactation were excluded. Diagnoses were established on the basis of clinical symptoms, serum thyroxine and TRAb, thyroid ultrasound, and orbital computed tomography. PBMCs were separated from around 9.1 ml of fresh peripheral blood using Ficoll-Paque density gradient centrifugation. Total RNA was extracted using Trizol reagent, and RNA quality was assessed on an Agilent 2100 Bioanalyzer.

What the study reported, not specific to this receptor: In validation, the model predicted progression to ophthalmopathy a median of roughly 6.5 months before onset, with 65% to 71% sensitivity and around 76% specificity. Most expanded thyroid clonotypes (frequency above 0.001) were also detected in blood, a finding suggesting that blood repertoires may reflect thyroid immune responses. In cross-validation, a model built on a 13 V-J signature told ophthalmopathy apart from stable hyperthyroidism with 85% to 90% sensitivity and approximately 81% specificity, and in testing the same model reached 80%/75%. No statistical method was used to set the sample size in advance, and investigators knew the group allocation.

The rearranged chain carries TRBV12-3 or TRBV12-4 and TRBJ2-3; TRBD2 aligns with 11 central bases. Sequencing used blood. This sequence originates from a woman between 50 and 59 years old with Graves' ophthalmopathy. The CDR3 has the sequence CASSPHPSGRDTQYF. In nucleotide form, the sequence is TGTGCCAGCAGTCCCCACCCTAGCGGGAGGGATACGCAGTATTTT.